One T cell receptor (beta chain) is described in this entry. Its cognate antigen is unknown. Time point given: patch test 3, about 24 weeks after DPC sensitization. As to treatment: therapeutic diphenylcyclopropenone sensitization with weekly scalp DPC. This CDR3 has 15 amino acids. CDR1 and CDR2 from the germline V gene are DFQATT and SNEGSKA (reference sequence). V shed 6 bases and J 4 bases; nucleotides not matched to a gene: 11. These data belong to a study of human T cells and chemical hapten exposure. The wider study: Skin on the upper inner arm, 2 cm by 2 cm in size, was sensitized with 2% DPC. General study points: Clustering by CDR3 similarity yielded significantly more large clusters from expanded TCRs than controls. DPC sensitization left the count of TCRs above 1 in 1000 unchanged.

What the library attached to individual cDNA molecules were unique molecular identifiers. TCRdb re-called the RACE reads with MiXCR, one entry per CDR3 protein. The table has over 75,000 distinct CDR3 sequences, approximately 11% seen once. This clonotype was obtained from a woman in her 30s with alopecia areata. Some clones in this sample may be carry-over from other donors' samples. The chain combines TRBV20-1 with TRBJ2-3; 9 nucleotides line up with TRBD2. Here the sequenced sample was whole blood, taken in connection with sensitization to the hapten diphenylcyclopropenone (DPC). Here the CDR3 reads CSARRASGTSDTQYF. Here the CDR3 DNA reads TGCAGTGCCAGACGGGCTAGCGGGACCTCAGATACGCAGTATTTT.